The entry below gives a single T cell receptor beta chain sequence along with its context. These data come from a study of human T cells and chemical hapten exposure. Overall study context: Chiefly female patients presented with alopecia areata, totalis or universalis.

Separate cDNA molecules received unique molecular identifiers, which the library attached to them. One entry per CDR3 protein results from TCRdb running MiXCR on the RACE reads. The sample lists around 120,000 distinct CDR3 sequences, 13% occurring once. Stated time point: pre-sensitization, week 0. Indicated treatment: therapeutic diphenylcyclopropenone sensitization with weekly scalp DPC. The CDR3 sequence is 15 residues long. The ends were cut back, 6 bases at V and 1 base at J, with 17 bases in the middle. CDR1 is DFQATT, CDR2 SNEGSKA, per germline (reference sequence). This TCR was sampled from a woman in her late teens or twenties with alopecia areata. Some clones in this sample may be carry-over from other donors' samples. Here the sequenced sample was whole blood, taken in connection with sensitization to the hapten diphenylcyclopropenone (DPC). The rearrangement uses TRBV20-1 and TRBJ2-3; D unresolved. CDR3: CSAPWISAGTDTQYF. In DNA, the CDR3 is TGCAGTGCGCCCTGGATCTCCGCGGGCACAGATACGCAGTATTTT.